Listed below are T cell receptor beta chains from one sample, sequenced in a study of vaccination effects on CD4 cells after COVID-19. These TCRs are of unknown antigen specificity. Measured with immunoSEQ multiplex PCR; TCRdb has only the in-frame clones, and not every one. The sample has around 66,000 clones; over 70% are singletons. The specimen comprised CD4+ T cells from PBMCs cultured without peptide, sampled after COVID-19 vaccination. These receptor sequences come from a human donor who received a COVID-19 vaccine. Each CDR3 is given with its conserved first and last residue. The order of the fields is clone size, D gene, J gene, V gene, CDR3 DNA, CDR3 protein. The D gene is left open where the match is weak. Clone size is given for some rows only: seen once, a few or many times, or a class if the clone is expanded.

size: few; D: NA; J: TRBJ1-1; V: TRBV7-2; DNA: TGTGCCAGCAGCTTAACGGGGGCCACTGAAGCTTTCTTT; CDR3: CASSLTGATEAFF
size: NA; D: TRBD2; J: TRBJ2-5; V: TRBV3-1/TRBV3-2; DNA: TGTGCCAGCAGCCGCTCGGGGGGAGCCCAAGAGACCCAGTACTTC; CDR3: CASSRSGGAQETQYF
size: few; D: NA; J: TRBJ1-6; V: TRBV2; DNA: TGTGCCAGCGAGATTAGAGCAGAGACCAATTCACCCCTCCACTTT; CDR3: CASEIRAETNSPLHF
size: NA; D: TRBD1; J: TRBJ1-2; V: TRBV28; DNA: TGTGCCACAACCATCGGGGGCAGGGGGCGCGATGGCTACACCTTC; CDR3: CATTIGGRGRDGYTF
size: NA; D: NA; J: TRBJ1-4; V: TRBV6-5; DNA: TGTGCCAGCAGGAGACCGCAGGGGTATGAAAAACTGTTTTTT; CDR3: CASRRPQGYEKLFF
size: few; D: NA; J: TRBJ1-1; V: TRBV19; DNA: TGTGCCAGTAGAGAGGGGTCGAACACTGAAGCTTTCTTT; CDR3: CASREGSNTEAFF
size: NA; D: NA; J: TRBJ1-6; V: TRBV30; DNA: TGTGCCTGGAGTGACAGTTGGTCACCCCTCCACTTT; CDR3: CAWSDSWSPLHF
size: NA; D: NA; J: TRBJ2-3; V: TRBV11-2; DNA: TGTGCCAGCAGCGGCGATAGCACAGATACGCAGTATTTT; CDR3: CASSGDSTDTQYF
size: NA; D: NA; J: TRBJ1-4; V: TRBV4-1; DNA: TGCGCCAGCAGCCCTCGTCGGACGAATGAAAAACTGTTTTTT; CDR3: CASSPRRTNEKLFF
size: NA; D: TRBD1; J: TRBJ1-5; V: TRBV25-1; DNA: TGTGCCAGCAGTAGGACAGGGGGTGATCAGCCCCAGCATTTT; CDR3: CASSRTGGDQPQHF
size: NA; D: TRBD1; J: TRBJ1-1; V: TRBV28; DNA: TGTGCCAGCAGTTTGTGGGCAGGGGGCGACGGCACTGAAGCTTTCTTT; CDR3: CASSLWAGGDGTEAFF
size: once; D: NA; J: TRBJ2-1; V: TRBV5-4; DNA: TGTGCCAGCAGCTTTTACACTAGGTACAATGAGCAGTTCTTC; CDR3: CASSFYTRYNEQFF
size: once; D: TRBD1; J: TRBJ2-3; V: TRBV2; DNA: TGTGCCAGCAGTGAGGACAGGGGGGGGGTTACAGATACGCAGTATTTT; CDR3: CASSEDRGGVTDTQYF
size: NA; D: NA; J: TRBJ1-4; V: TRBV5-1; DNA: TGCGCCAGCAGCCTTAGACAGTCAACTAATGAAAAACTGTTTTTT; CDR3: CASSLRQSTNEKLFF
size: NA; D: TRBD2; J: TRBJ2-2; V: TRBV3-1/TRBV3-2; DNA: TGTGCCAGCAGCCCTATGACTAGCGGGGGGCTCCATTACACCGGGGAGCTGTTTTTT; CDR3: CASSPMTSGGLHYTGELFF
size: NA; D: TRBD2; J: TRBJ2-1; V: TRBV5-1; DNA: TGCGCCAGCAGCTTACTAGCGGGGGGCGATGAGCAGTTCTTC; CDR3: CASSLLAGGDEQFF
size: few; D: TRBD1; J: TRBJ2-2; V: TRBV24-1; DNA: TGTGCCACCAGTGATGCAGGGGGCATCTACGGGGAGCTGTTTTTT; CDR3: CATSDAGGIYGELFF
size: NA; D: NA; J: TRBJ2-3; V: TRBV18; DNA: TGTGCCAGCTCACCACCTAGCAGGGGGGCAGATACGCAGTATTTT; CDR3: CASSPPSRGADTQYF
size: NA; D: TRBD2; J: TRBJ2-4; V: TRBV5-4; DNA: TGTGCCAGCAGCCCGGGGGGGACGGAAAACATTCAGTACTTC; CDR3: CASSPGGTENIQYF